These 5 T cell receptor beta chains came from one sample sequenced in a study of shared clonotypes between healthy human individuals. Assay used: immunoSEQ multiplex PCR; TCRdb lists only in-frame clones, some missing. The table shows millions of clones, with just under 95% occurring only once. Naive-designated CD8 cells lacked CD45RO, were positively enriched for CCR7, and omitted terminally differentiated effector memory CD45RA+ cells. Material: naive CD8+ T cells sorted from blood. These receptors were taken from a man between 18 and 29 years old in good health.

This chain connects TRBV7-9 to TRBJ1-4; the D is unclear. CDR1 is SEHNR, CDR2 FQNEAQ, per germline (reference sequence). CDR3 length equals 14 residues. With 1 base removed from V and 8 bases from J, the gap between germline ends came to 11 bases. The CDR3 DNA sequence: TGTGCCAGCAGCTTAGACACAGCTCCCGAAAAACTGTTTTTT. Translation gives CASSLDTAPEKLFF.

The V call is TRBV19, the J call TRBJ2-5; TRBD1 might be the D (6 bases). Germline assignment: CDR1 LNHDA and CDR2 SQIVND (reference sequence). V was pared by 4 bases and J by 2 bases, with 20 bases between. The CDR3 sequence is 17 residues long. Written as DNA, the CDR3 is TGTGCCAGTAGTACAATAATACAGACAGGACCACAAGAGACCCAGTACTTC. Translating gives CASSTIIQTGPQETQYF.

The CDR3, as DNA: TGTGCCAGCAGCCGCCCCATGCAAGAGACCCAGTACTTC. It yields the protein CASSRPMQETQYF. The V gene is TRBV11-2, the J gene TRBJ2-5; the D is unclear. Germline CDR1 and CDR2: SGHAT and FQNNGV. The CDR3 contains 13 residues. Trimming shortened V by 5 bases and J by 2 bases, and 9 bases separated the two germline ends.

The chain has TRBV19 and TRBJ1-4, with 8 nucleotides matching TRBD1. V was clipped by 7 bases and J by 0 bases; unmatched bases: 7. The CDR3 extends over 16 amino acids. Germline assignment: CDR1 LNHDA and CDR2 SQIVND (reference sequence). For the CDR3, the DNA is TGTGCCAGTACCTCAGGGGGCGCGGCAACTAATGAAAAACTGTTTTTT. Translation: CASTSGGAATNEKLFF.

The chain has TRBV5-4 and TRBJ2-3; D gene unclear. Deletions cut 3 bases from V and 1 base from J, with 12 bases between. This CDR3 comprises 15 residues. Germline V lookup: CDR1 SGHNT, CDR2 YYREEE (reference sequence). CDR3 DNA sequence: TGTGCCAGCAGCTCCCTCCTCTGGGGCACAGATACGCAGTATTTT. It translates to CASSSLLWGTDTQYF.